This note documents a single T cell receptor (beta chain) sequence. RNA transcripts provided the template for amplifying TCR beta CDR3 regions. RT-PCR was first run with HTBI primers, then multiplex PCR in a second round. TCRdb itself ran the multiplex PCR reads through MiXCR, one entry per CDR3 protein. The data contain about 740,000 distinct CDR3 sequences, roughly 41% of them singletons. The germline V gene has CDR1 ENHRY and CDR2 SYGVKD. V was shortened by 6 bases and J by 2 bases, with 8 bases between the two germline ends. The CDR3 is 14 amino acids. This entry comes from a study of Graves' ophthalmopathy and Graves' hyperthyroidism.

The sequence came from an adult man with Graves' ophthalmopathy. The sequenced sample was peripheral blood. This chain connects TRBV10-3 to TRBJ2-6; D is tentatively TRBD1 or TRBD2 (5 bases each). CDR3 sequence reads: CAIRQGPGANVLTF. The CDR3 DNA reads as TGTGCCATCAGGCAGGGACCTGGGGCCAACGTCCTGACTTTC.